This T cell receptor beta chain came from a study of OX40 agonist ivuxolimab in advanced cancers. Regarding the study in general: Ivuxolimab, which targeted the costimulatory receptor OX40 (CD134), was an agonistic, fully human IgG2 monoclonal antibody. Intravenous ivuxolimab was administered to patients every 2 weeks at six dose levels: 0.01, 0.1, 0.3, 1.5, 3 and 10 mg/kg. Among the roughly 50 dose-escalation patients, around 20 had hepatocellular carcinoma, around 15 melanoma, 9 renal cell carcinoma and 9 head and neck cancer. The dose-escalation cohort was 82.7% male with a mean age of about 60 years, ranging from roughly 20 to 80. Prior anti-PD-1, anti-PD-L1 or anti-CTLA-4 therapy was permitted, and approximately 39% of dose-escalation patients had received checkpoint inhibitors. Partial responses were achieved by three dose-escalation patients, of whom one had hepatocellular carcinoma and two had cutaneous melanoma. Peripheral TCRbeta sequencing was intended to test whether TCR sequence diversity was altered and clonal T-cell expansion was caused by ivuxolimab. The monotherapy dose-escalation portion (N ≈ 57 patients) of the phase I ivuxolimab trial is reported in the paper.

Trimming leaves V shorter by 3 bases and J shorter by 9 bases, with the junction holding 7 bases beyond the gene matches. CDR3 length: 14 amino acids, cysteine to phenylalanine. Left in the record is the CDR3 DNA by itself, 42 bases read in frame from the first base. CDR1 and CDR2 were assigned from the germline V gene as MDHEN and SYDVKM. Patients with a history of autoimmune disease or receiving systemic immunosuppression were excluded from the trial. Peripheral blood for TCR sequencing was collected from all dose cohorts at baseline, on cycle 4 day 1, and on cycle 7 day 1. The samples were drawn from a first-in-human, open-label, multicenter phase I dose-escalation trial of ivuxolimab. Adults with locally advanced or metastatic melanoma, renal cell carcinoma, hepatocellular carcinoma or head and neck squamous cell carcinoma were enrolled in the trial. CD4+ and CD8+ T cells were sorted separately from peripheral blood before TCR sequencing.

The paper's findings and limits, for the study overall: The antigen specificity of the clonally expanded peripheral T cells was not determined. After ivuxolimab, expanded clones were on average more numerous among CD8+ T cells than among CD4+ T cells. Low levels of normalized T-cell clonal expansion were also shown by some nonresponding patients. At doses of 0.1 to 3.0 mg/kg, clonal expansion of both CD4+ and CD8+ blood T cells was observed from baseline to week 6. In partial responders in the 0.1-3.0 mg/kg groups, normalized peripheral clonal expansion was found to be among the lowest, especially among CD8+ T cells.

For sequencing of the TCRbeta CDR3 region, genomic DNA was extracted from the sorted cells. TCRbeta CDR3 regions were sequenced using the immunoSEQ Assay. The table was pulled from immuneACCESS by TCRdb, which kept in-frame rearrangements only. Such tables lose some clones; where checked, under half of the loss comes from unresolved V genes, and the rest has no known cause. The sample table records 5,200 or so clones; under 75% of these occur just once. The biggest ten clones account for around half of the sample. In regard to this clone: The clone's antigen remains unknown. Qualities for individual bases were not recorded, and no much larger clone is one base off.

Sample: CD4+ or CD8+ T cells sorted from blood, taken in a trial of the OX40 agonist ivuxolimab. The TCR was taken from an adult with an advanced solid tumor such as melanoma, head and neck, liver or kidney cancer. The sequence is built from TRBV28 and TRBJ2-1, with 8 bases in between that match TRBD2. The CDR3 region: CASSFWREATEQFF. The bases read TGTGCCAGCAGTTTCTGGCGGGAGGCAACTGAGCAGTTCTTC. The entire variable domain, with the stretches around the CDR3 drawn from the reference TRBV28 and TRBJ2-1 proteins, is DVKVTQSSRYLVKRTGEKVFLECVQDMDHENMFWYRQDPGLGLRLIYFSYDVKMKEKGDIPEGYSVSREKKERFSLILESASTNQTSMYLCASSFWREATEQFFGPGTRLTVL.